Listed here are 31 T cell receptor beta chains from one sample, sequenced in a study of sequential checkpoint blockade in melanoma. Clones were sequenced by immunoSEQ multiplex PCR, and TCRdb holds only the in-frame ones, with some missing. Here the sample spans around 2,200 clones, about a sixth being singletons. Treatment in this sample: randomized to nivolumab then ipilimumab (arm A) or the reverse (arm B). The starting material was tumor tissue (inferred from file names), obtained from a patient given nivolumab and ipilimumab in sequence. The receptors come from a human donor with melanoma.

This clone was seen repeatedly, ten times or more. The chain joins TRBV11-3 to TRBJ2-7, with 8 positions matching TRBD2. The CDR3 runs to 15 residues. Germline CDR1 reads SGHNT; CDR2 reads YENEEA. Trimming at V came to 0 bases and at J to 3 bases, leaving 4 bases not matched to a gene. CDR3 residues: CASSLDPAGVYEQYF. The CDR3 DNA reads as TGTGCCAGCAGCTTAGATCCAGCGGGGGTCTACGAGCAGTACTTC.

This clone is deemed medium-sized. The J gene is TRBJ1-1, the V gene TRBV4-1; D is unresolved. Trimming shortened V by 0 bases and J by 4 bases, and 9 bases separated the two germline ends. Per germline, CDR1 MGHRA and CDR2 YSYEKL. This CDR3 comprises 14 residues. The CDR3 loop reads CASSQDVRGTEAFF. The CDR3 coding sequence is TGCGCCAGCAGCCAAGATGTCCGGGGCACTGAAGCTTTCTTT.

This clone was counted between two and nine times. The chain joins TRBV6-8 to TRBJ1-1, with D uncertain. The CDR3 has 12 amino acids. Trimming pared 2 bases from V and 6 bases from J, leaving 7 bases between. Germline V gives CDR1 MNHGY, CDR2 SAAAGT. The CDR3 DNA sequence: TGTGCCAGCAGTTACCCCGGCCCTGAAGCTTTCTTT. Residues: CASSYPGPEAFF.

This clone was found a few times. The J gene is TRBJ2-7, the V gene TRBV11-3, with D perhaps matching TRBD1 or TRBD2 (6 bases each). Trimming took 4 bases from V and 2 from J, leaving 12 bases between them. Germline CDR1 SGHNT, CDR2 YENEEA. This CDR3 is 14 amino acids long. CDR3 sequence (DNA): TGTGCCAGCAGCTGGACGGGGGCCCCCTACGAGCAGTACTTC. Protein sequence: CASSWTGAPYEQYF.

By share, this clone ranks as medium-sized. This rearrangement joins TRBV11-3 to TRBJ1-1; a possible D gene is TRBD1 (5 bases). This CDR3 region has 16 residues. Trimming pared 5 bases from V and 4 bases from J, leaving 20 bases between. Germline V lookup: CDR1 SGHNT, CDR2 YENEEA. The CDR3 loop is CASSPAGVWVFTEAFF. In DNA form, the CDR3 reads TGTGCCAGCAGCCCCGCGGGGGTCTGGGTTTTCACTGAAGCTTTCTTT.

This clone is labeled medium-sized. V usage is TRBV11-3 and J usage is TRBJ1-6; D remains ambiguous. V dropped 2 bases and J dropped 7 bases, with 9 bases sitting between them. Germline CDR1 and CDR2: SGHNT and YENEEA. CDR3 length equals 14 residues. Here the CDR3 reads CASSLYVGNSPLHF. As DNA, the CDR3 is TGTGCCAGCAGCTTATACGTAGGGAATTCACCCCTCCACTTT. Based on the CDR3 plus reference TRBV11-3 and TRBJ1-6, the full variable domain is EAGVVQSPRYKIIEKKQPVAFWCNPISGHNTLYWYLQNLGQGPELLIRYENEEAVDDSQLPKDRFSAERLKGVDSTLKIQPAELGDSAVYLCASSLYVGNSPLHFGNGTRLTVT.

This clone is categorized as medium-sized. This rearrangement joins TRBV6-8 to TRBJ1-1, with D tentatively TRBD1 (5 bases). CDR1 is MNHGY and CDR2 is SAAAGT in the germline V gene. The CDR3 runs 13 residues. V shed 5 bases and J shed 2 bases, with 9 bases lying between them. CDR3 amino acids: CASSKTVNTEAFF. Here the CDR3 DNA reads TGTGCCAGCAGTAAGACAGTAAACACTGAAGCTTTCTTT.

The chain uses TRBV19 and TRBJ1-3; no clear D gene. Germline values: CDR1 LNHDA, CDR2 SQIVND (reference sequence). V was shortened by 8 bases and J by 0 bases, with 17 bases between the two germline ends. CDR3 length: 16 residues. In DNA, the CDR3 is TGTGCCAGTGACGGCTCGCGGGAGAACTCTGGAAACACCATATATTTT. Residues: CASDGSRENSGNTIYF. Together with reference TRBV19 and TRBJ1-3, the CDR3 gives the full variable domain: DGGITQSPKYLFRKEGQNVTLSCEQNLNHDAMYWYRQDPGQGLRLIYYSQIVNDFQKGDIAEGYSVSREKKESFPLTVTSAQKNPTAFYLCASDGSRENSGNTIYFGEGSWLTVV.

The genes are TRBV6-8 and TRBJ2-7; D possibly corresponds to TRBD2 (5 bases). Germline V gene sequence: CDR1 MNHGY, CDR2 SAAAGT. The CDR3 loop spans 14 amino acids. The V and J ends lost 0 bases and 2 bases respectively, with 8 bases between them. This CDR3 is CASSYSGVAYEQYF. The CDR3 bases are TGTGCCAGCAGTTACTCGGGAGTGGCCTACGAGCAGTACTTC.

This clone was observed at least ten times. This rearrangement joins TRBV11-3 to TRBJ1-2; 10 nucleotides align to TRBD1. V lost 2 bases to trimming and J lost 6 bases; unmatched junction nucleotides: 12. The CDR3 sequence is 17 residues long. CDR1 SGHNT and CDR2 YENEEA come from the germline V gene. CDR3 bases: TGTGCCAGCAGCTTAAGATCTTCCGGGACAGGGGCTGATGGCTACACCTTC. Translating it yields CASSLRSSGTGADGYTF.

In nucleotides, the CDR3 is TGTGCCAGCAGCTATACAGGGAACTATGGCTACACCTTC. It is translated as CASSYTGNYGYTF. The V and J genes are TRBV6-8 and TRBJ1-2; possibly TRBD1 for D (6 bases). The germline gives CDR1 MNHGY, CDR2 SAAAGT. The V end was cut by 6 bases, the J end by 2 bases, with 10 bases between. This CDR3 is built from 13 residues.

This clone is labeled medium-sized (0.01 to 0.1%). The V call is TRBV11-3, the J call TRBJ1-1; perhaps TRBD1 as D (6 bases). Trimming took off 2 bases at V and 3 bases at J, with 10 bases between the two ends. Looked up from germline, CDR1 is SGHNT and CDR2 is YENEEA. The CDR3 is made up of 14 amino acids. CDR3 coding DNA: TGTGCCAGCAGCTTACAGGGGCTCGACACTGAAGCTTTCTTT. It is translated as CASSLQGLDTEAFF.

CDR3 protein: CASSQYRGLGAFF. Here the CDR3 DNA reads TGTGCCAGCAGCCAATACAGGGGGCTGGGAGCTTTCTTT. The V call is TRBV14, the J call TRBJ1-1, with 9 bases that match TRBD1. Germline CDR1 SGHDN, CDR2 FVKESK. This CDR3 is built from 13 residues. With 2 bases clipped from V and 10 bases from J, the junction kept 5 bases outside the gene matches. Looking up the rest from reference TRBV14 and TRBJ1-1 gives the full variable domain: EAGVTQFPSHSVIEKGQTVTLRCDPISGHDNLYWYRRVMGKEIKFLLHFVKESKQDESGMPNNRFLAERTGGTYSTLKVQPAELEDSGVYFCASSQYRGLGAFFGQGTRLTVV.

Relative to its sample, this clone is medium-sized. The chain's CDR3 is CASSVGASGETQYF. The DNA for the CDR3 is TGTGCCAGCAGCGTAGGGGCTAGCGGGGAGACCCAGTACTTC. V is TRBV9 and J is TRBJ2-5; 8 nucleotides align to TRBD2. In germline, CDR1 is SGDLS, CDR2 YYNGEE. CDR3 length: 14 amino acids. Unmatched junction bases numbered 3, after V lost 0 bases and J lost 5 bases. Variable domain in full (rest from reference TRBV9 and TRBJ2-5): DSGVTQTPKHLITATGQRVTLRCSPRSGDLSVYWYQQSLDQGLQFLIQYYNGEERAKGNILERFSAQQFPDLHSELNLSSLELGDSALYFCASSVGASGETQYFGPGTRLLVL.

This chain links TRBV1 with TRBJ2-4; the table's TRBD2 call for D was not verified on the DNA. TRBV1 is noted as a pseudogene. The CDR3 covers 14 residues. The CDR3 DNA reads as TGCGCCAGCAGCCTGGGACTACCCAAAAGCATTCAGTACTTC. Its translation is CASSLGLPKSIQYF.

The chain uses TRBV5-1 and TRBJ2-5; 10 bases align to TRBD2. The CDR3 extends over 14 amino acids. Germline V gene lookup returns CDR1 SGHRS and CDR2 YFSETQ. V gave up 8 bases and J gave up 7 bases; unmatched junction bases: 11. As DNA, the CDR3 is TGCGCCAGTCCGACTAGCGGGCAGGCGGGGACCCAGTACTTC. Protein sequence: CASPTSGQAGTQYF.

This clone was seen at least ten times. The chain joins TRBV9 to TRBJ1-1; D not certain. This CDR3 is 12 amino acids long. Trimming left V 4 bases short and J 4 bases short, with 8 bases between. Germline CDR1 SGDLS, CDR2 YYNGEE. The CDR3 protein is CASSWVGTEAFF. DNA of the CDR3: TGTGCCAGCAGCTGGGTCGGCACTGAAGCTTTCTTT.

The V call is TRBV19, the J call TRBJ1-6; possible D gene TRBD1, 5 bases. Per the germline V gene, CDR1 is LNHDA and CDR2 is SQIVND (reference sequence). Deletions cut 7 bases from V and 5 bases from J, with 15 bases between. The CDR3 contains 15 residues. Written as DNA, the CDR3 is TGTGCCAGTACCCAAACGGGGGGGAATAATTCACCCCTCCACTTT. This gives the protein CASTQTGGNNSPLHF. Drawing the rest from reference TRBV19 and TRBJ1-6, the complete variable domain is DGGITQSPKYLFRKEGQNVTLSCEQNLNHDAMYWYRQDPGQGLRLIYYSQIVNDFQKGDIAEGYSVSREKKESFPLTVTSAQKNPTAFYLCASTQTGGNNSPLHFGNGTRLTVT.

A few counts support this clone. This chain connects TRBV28 to TRBJ2-7; unclear D gene. CDR3 length equals 12 residues. Germline-derived CDR1 and CDR2 are MDHEN and SYDVKM. The V end was cut by 8 bases, the J end by 3 bases, with 11 bases between. Here the CDR3 DNA reads TGTGCCAGCGGAAGGATCATCTACGAGCAGTACTTC. Protein: CASGRIIYEQYF.

At least ten counts were recorded for this clone. Here the CDR3 DNA reads TGTGCCAGCAGCGCCGGACTGATAATGAACACTGAAGCTTTCTTT. Translating it yields CASSAGLIMNTEAFF. The chain uses TRBV11-3 and TRBJ1-1; D is uncertain. V lost 5 bases and J lost 0, with 13 bases in between. Looked up from germline, CDR1 is SGHNT and CDR2 is YENEEA. The CDR3 covers 15 residues.

This chain connects TRBV5-1 to TRBJ2-3; TRBD2 aligns across 7 bases. From germline, CDR1 is SGHRS and CDR2 YFSETQ. The CDR3 is 15 amino acids. Losses at the gene ends were 4 bases for V and 0 bases for J; bases not matched to a gene: 5. CDR3: CASSEPSGSTDTQYF. CDR3 nucleotides: TGCGCCAGCAGCGAACCTAGCGGAAGCACAGATACGCAGTATTTT. Full variable domain (missing parts from reference TRBV5-1 and TRBJ2-3): KAGVTQTPRYLIKTRGQQVTLSCSPISGHRSVSWYQQTPGQGLQFLFEYFSETQRNKGNFPGRFSGRQFSNSRSEMNVSTLELGDSALYLCASSEPSGSTDTQYFGPGTRLTVL.

This clone is medium-sized (0.01 to 0.1%) within its sample. This chain joins TRBV9 and TRBJ2-5, with TRBD1 identical over 9 bases. Germline lookup yields CDR1 SGDLS and CDR2 YYNGEE. Trimming removed 3 bases from V and 3 bases from J; junction bases left unmatched: 6. This CDR3 has 15 residues. This CDR3 is CASSAGGTGKETQYF. Written as DNA, the CDR3 is TGTGCCAGCAGCGCAGGAGGGACAGGGAAAGAGACCCAGTACTTC.

This clone is labeled large. The chain combines TRBV11-3 with TRBJ2-5; 7 bases are shared with TRBD2. This CDR3 is built from 15 residues. Trimming at V came to 5 bases and at J to 5 bases, leaving 11 bases not matched to a gene. CDR1 is SGHNT and CDR2 is YENEEA in the germline V gene. As DNA, the CDR3 is TGTGCCAGCAGCCACCCCCCACTAGCGATCGAGACCCAGTACTTC. This gives the protein CASSHPPLAIETQYF. Full variable domain (rest looked up from reference TRBV11-3 and TRBJ2-5): EAGVVQSPRYKIIEKKQPVAFWCNPISGHNTLYWYLQNLGQGPELLIRYENEEAVDDSQLPKDRFSAERLKGVDSTLKIQPAELGDSAVYLCASSHPPLAIETQYFGPGTRLLVL.

This clone is deemed medium-sized. The chain has TRBV11-3 and TRBJ2-1; D is ambiguous. V was clipped by 1 base and J by 6 bases, with 16 bases between them. The CDR3 loop spans 16 amino acids. CDR1 is SGHNT, CDR2 YENEEA, per germline. CDR3 amino acids: CASSLGAALVSNEQFF. DNA for the CDR3: TGTGCCAGCAGCTTAGGGGCGGCGCTAGTCAGCAATGAGCAGTTCTTC.

This clone was detected once. The V call is TRBV15, the J call TRBJ2-5; D is unclear. Germline lookup yields CDR1 LNHNV and CDR2 YYDKDF (reference sequence). The CDR3 length is 20 residues. Trimming shortened V by 0 bases and J by 3 bases, and 26 bases separated the two germline ends. CDR3 protein: CATSRDLGVALGWSEETQYF. The CDR3 bases are TGTGCCACCAGCAGAGATCTGGGTGTGGCCCTAGGGTGGTCAGAAGAGACCCAGTACTTC. The full variable domain, in which reference TRBV15 and TRBJ2-5 provide the parts outside the CDR3, is DAMVIQNPRYQVTQFGKPVTLSCSQTLNHNVMYWYQQKSSQAPKLLFHYYDKDFNNEADTPDNFQSRRPNTSFCFLDIRSPGLGDTAMYLCATSRDLGVALGWSEETQYFGPGTRLLVL.

This clone is categorized as medium-sized. The chain has TRBV11-3 and TRBJ1-6; D unresolved. V gave up 5 bases and J gave up 3 bases, with 8 bases separating them. This CDR3 spans 14 amino acids. CDR1 is SGHNT and CDR2 is YENEEA in the germline V gene. The CDR3 DNA reads TGTGCCAGCAGCCGGCCAGGCTATAATTCACCCCTCCACTTT. This sequence encodes CASSRPGYNSPLHF. Filled out from reference TRBV11-3 and TRBJ1-6, the complete variable domain reads EAGVVQSPRYKIIEKKQPVAFWCNPISGHNTLYWYLQNLGQGPELLIRYENEEAVDDSQLPKDRFSAERLKGVDSTLKIQPAELGDSAVYLCASSRPGYNSPLHFGNGTRLTVT.

J is TRBJ2-1 and V is TRBV6-8, with 8 nucleotides matching TRBD2. The CDR3 runs 15 residues. CDR1 is MNHGY, CDR2 SAAAGT, per germline. The V gene end was trimmed by 4 bases and the J gene end by 7 bases; junction bases not matched to a gene: 9. The CDR3 coding sequence is TGTGCCAGCAGTTTGAGCGGGGGTGTTTTTAATGAGCAGTTCTTC. Translating it yields CASSLSGGVFNEQFF.

This clone is deemed medium-sized. V is TRBV4-1 and J is TRBJ2-2, with D unclear. The CDR3 runs 15 residues. Trimming pared 1 base from V and 6 bases from J, leaving 12 bases between. CDR1 and CDR2 from the germline V gene are MGHRA and YSYEKL. The CDR3 DNA sequence: TGCGCCAGCAGCCAAGTCCCGGTGGGGTCCGGGGAGCTGTTTTTT. Its protein is CASSQVPVGSGELFF.

In the case of this clone: The junction departs from the called germline gene at one end, perhaps through a read error. The chain carries TRBV10-1 and TRBJ1-3; a possible D gene is TRBD1 (6 bases). This CDR3 is built from 11 residues. Germline values: CDR1 WNHNN, CDR2 SYGVQD (reference sequence). This chain's CDR3 is CARNIARTVVF. In DNA, the CDR3 is TGCGCCAGAAACATCGCCCGGACAGTCGTTTTT.

V usage is TRBV19 and J usage is TRBJ2-2, with TRBD2 matching 9 bases. CDR1 and CDR2 from the germline V gene are LNHDA and SQIVND (reference sequence). V trimming: 9 bases; J trimming: 4 bases; junction bases outside the gene matches: 6. This CDR3 contains 14 residues. This CDR3 reads CASSGGQVTGELFF. The CDR3 coding sequence is TGTGCCAGCAGCGGGGGGCAGGTCACCGGGGAGCTGTTTTTT.

The table lists this clone with a few counts. The V gene is TRBV30, the J gene TRBJ1-5; TRBD1 matches 12 bases. Unmatched junction bases numbered 4, after V lost 0 bases and J lost 7 bases. CDR1 GTSNPN and CDR2 SVGIG come from the germline V gene (reference sequence). This CDR3 spans 15 amino acids. CDR3 residues: CAWSVRDRGQQPQHF. The CDR3 DNA reads TGTGCCTGGAGTGTTCGGGACAGGGGGCAACAGCCCCAGCATTTT.